This T cell receptor (beta chain) is drawn from a study of response to subunit inactivated influenza vaccine. Study-wide findings and caveats: Each seasonal influenza vaccination recruits few new T cells, the authors suggested.

Each CDR3 protein gets one entry after TCRdb re-called the RT-PCR reads with MiXCR. The sample consists of about 520,000 distinct CDR3 sequences, less than 7.5% of them appearing once. CDR1 is SNHLY and CDR2 is FYNNEI in the germline V gene. Trimming took off 8 bases at V and 4 bases at J, with 12 bases between the two ends. CDR3 size: 14 residues. In its sample, this clonotype was seen a few times. Its antigen is unidentified. The genes are TRBV2 and TRBJ2-6; D perhaps matches TRBD2 (5 bases). This clonotype was obtained from a man aged 50-75 years who received an inactivated influenza vaccine. Source: PBMCs from blood, taken 23 to 25 months after vaccination. In nucleotides, the CDR3 is TGTGCCAGCCTAGCACGAGCCGGGGCCAACGTCCTGACTTTC. Protein: CASLARAGANVLTF.